This paragraph reports one T cell receptor (beta chain). The sample originates from a study of blood T cell repertoires in COVID-19. Original handling: Amplification from reference gene primers served as the basis for estimated nucleated cell counts. Sequencing was performed with immunoSEQ multiplex PCR; in TCRdb, only in-frame clones are kept and a portion is missing. V, J and clone size were drawn from that table, and D and trimming were deduced from the DNA. This table holds roughly 120,000 clones, roughly 90% found once. The CDR3 consists of 14 residues. The V end lost 0 bases, the J end lost 2 bases, and 8 bases lay between the germline ends. CDR1 and CDR2 from the germline V gene are SGHRS and YFSETQ.

Material: peripheral blood. The V call is TRBV5-1, the J call TRBJ2-5; D is possibly TRBD2 (5 bases). The clonotype originates from a human donor in a cohort sampled during active COVID-19. The CDR3 DNA sequence: TGCGCCAGCAGCTTGGCCTGGAGGCAAGAGACCCAGTACTTC. Protein sequence: CASSLAWRQETQYF.